The source of this T cell receptor (beta chain) is a study of OX40 agonist ivuxolimab in advanced cancers. About the study as a whole: Ivuxolimab was a fully human IgG2 agonistic monoclonal antibody targeting the costimulatory receptor OX40 (CD134). Intravenous ivuxolimab was administered to patients every 2 weeks at six dose levels: 0.01, 0.1, 0.3, 1.5, 3 and 10 mg/kg. Of the roughly 51 patients in dose escalation, about 20 had hepatocellular carcinoma, some 15 had melanoma, 9 had renal cell carcinoma and 9 had head and neck cancer. A male proportion of around 83% and a mean age of roughly 55 years, ranging from 23 to 79, were recorded for the dose-escalation cohort. Patients were allowed to have had prior anti-PD-1, anti-PD-L1 or anti-CTLA-4 therapy, and less than 45% of the dose-escalation patients had previously received checkpoint inhibitors. Partial responses were achieved by three dose-escalation patients, of whom one had hepatocellular carcinoma and two had cutaneous melanoma. Peripheral TCRbeta sequencing was intended to test whether TCR sequence diversity was altered and clonal T-cell expansion was caused by ivuxolimab. The paper covers the monotherapy dose-escalation part of the phase I ivuxolimab trial, which included N of about 50 patients. What the work shows at the level of the full study, not this receptor alone: Low levels of normalized T-cell clonal expansion were also shown by some nonresponding patients. In the 0.1-3.0 mg/kg groups, partial responders were among the patients with the lowest normalized peripheral clonal expansion, particularly in CD8+ T cells. The antigen specificity of the peripheral T cells that underwent clonal expansion was not determined. At doses of 0.1 to 3.0 mg/kg, clonal expansion of both CD4+ and CD8+ blood T cells was observed from baseline to week 6. After ivuxolimab, more expanded clones were found on average in CD8+ T cells than in CD4+ T cells.

Patients with a history of autoimmune disease or receiving systemic immunosuppression were excluded from the trial. In every dose cohort, peripheral blood was drawn for TCR sequencing at baseline, cycle 4 day 1, and cycle 7 day 1. Samples were obtained from an open-label, multicenter, first-in-human phase I dose-escalation trial of ivuxolimab. Adults with locally advanced or metastatic head and neck squamous cell, hepatocellular, melanoma or renal cell carcinoma were enrolled in the trial. Before TCR sequencing, CD4+ and CD8+ T cells were separately sorted from peripheral blood. Genomic DNA was extracted from sorted cells for sequencing of the TCRbeta CDR3 region. TCRbeta CDR3 regions were sequenced using the immunoSEQ Assay. This is the immuneACCESS table as TCRdb keeps it, with only in-frame sequences that have V and J called. A part of the clones is gone; compared with another copy, unresolved V genes explain less than half, and the rest is unexplained. For this sample there are about 67,000 clones; more than 75% appear just once. The ten largest make up under 2.5% of the sample.

As to this clone: Its specific antigen is unknown. Per-base quality was not reported, and no clone a single base away is much larger than it.

This TCR was sampled from an adult with an advanced solid tumor such as melanoma, head and neck, liver or kidney cancer. The sequencing used CD4+ or CD8+ T cells sorted from blood, collected in a trial of the OX40 agonist ivuxolimab.

CDR3 protein: CASSLGGMLTGELFF. DNA sequence: TGTGCCAGCAGCTTAGGGGGGATGTTGACCGGGGAGCTGTTTTTT. Recombination connected TRBV7-8 to TRBJ2-2; the D element might be TRBD1 or TRBD2, as each aligns at 5 bases. V loses 1 base, J loses 5 bases, and the germline ends lie 11 bases apart. There are 15 amino acids in the CDR3, from cysteine to phenylalanine inclusive. The only DNA kept is the CDR3, 45 bases in frame from the first base. The germline V gene sets CDR1 to SGHVS and CDR2 to FQNEAQ.